This T cell receptor beta chain was found in a study of blood T cell repertoires in COVID-19. Turning to the study itself: Acute and convalescent COVID-19 samples came from the United States, Italy and Spain. PBMCs, B-cell-depleted T cells, or T cells provided the cDNA or gDNA that made up the material.

Sequenced by immunoSEQ multiplex PCR; TCRdb stores in-frame clones only, minus some. The sample has about 220,000 clones; about four fifths are singletons. The CDR3 has 14 residues. CDR1 and CDR2 from the germline V gene are MNHEY and SMNVEV (reference sequence). Trimming stripped 5 bases from V and 2 bases from J, with 11 bases between. To note about this clone: This CDR3 is also generated by other DNA sequences in the sample.

The TCR originated in a woman aged 80 or older with acute or convalescent COVID-19. V usage is TRBV27 and J usage is TRBJ2-3; D unresolved. Sequenced: peripheral blood. CDR3 sequence (DNA): TGTGCCAGCAGTCCCTCCTATAACACAGATACGCAGTATTTT. This gives the protein CASSPSYNTDTQYF.